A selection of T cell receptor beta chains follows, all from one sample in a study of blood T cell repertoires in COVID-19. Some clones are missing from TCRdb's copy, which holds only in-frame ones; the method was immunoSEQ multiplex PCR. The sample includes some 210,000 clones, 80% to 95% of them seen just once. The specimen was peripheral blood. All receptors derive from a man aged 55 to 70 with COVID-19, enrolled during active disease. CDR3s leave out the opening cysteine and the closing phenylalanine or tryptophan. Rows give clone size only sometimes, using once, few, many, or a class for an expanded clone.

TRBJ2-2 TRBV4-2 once ASSQDGLAGIGGELF
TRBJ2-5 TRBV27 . ASSPRHVQETQY
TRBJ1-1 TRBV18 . ASSRTGWGTEAF
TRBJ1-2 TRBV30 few AWSTLVGTMGYT
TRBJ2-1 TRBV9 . ASSVGGESYNEQF
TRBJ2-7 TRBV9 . ASSAQLGSHYEQY
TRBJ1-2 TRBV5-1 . ASSLVQPNYGYT
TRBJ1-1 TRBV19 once ASSIDREAF
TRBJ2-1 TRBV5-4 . ASSLARRGTGYNEQF
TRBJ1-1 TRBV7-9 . ASSQSQRKNTEAF
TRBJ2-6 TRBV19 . ASAKRSGANVLT
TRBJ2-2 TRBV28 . ASRKTGTGDTGELF
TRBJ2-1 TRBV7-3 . ASSVQAGTGYNEQF
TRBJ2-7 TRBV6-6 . ASSLSGRSYEQY